The rows below give T cell receptor beta chains drawn from one sample of a study of cytomegalovirus exposure and HLA in healthy donors. The method was immunoSEQ multiplex PCR; TCRdb's version includes in-frame clones alone and lacks a portion of them. This table has roughly 190,000 clones, more than 75% appearing once. Sequencing was carried out using PBMCs. These receptors were obtained from a young woman in good health and CMV-seropositive. The CDR3 runs from the conserved cysteine through the conserved F or W. A D gene is named only where the DNA matches it firmly. Clone size is not always given. Where it is, it says once, few, many or a class for expanded clones.

D: TRBD1; size: once; V: TRBV7-9; J: TRBJ2-4; CDR3: CASAGGWENIQYF; DNA: TGTGCCAGCGCAGGGGGCTGGGAAAACATTCAGTACTTC
D: NA; size: NA; V: TRBV2; J: TRBJ2-1; CDR3: CASIRRAPYNEQFF; DNA: TGTGCCAGCATTCGGAGGGCGCCATACAATGAGCAGTTCTTC
D: NA; size: few; V: TRBV27; J: TRBJ1-1; CDR3: CASSTQDRNTEAFF; DNA: TGTGCCAGCAGTACCCAAGACAGGAACACTGAAGCTTTCTTT
D: TRBD1; size: NA; V: TRBV5-1; J: TRBJ1-6; CDR3: CASSSTGTGGSPLHF; DNA: TGCGCCAGCAGCAGCACCGGGACAGGGGGTTCACCCCTCCACTTT
D: NA; size: NA; V: TRBV4-1; J: TRBJ1-3; CDR3: CASSQEVPGVLGNTIYF; DNA: TGCGCCAGCAGCCAAGAGGTTCCAGGGGTACTAGGAAACACCATATATTTT
D: TRBD1; size: NA; V: TRBV28; J: TRBJ1-4; CDR3: CASRGLGTGGGKLFF; DNA: TGTGCCAGCAGAGGACTCGGGACAGGGGGTGGAAAACTGTTTTTT
D: NA; size: NA; V: TRBV19; J: TRBJ1-5; CDR3: CASSIRPETGANQPQHF; DNA: TGTGCCAGTAGTATTCGTCCAGAGACAGGAGCCAATCAGCCCCAGCATTTT
D: NA; size: NA; V: TRBV15; J: TRBJ2-5; CDR3: CATSRREFQETQYF; DNA: TGTGCCACCAGCCGTCGGGAGTTTCAAGAGACCCAGTACTTC
D: NA; size: NA; V: TRBV7-8; J: TRBJ1-4; CDR3: CASSRSTRDEKLFF; DNA: TGTGCCAGTAGCCGATCAACCCGGGATGAAAAACTGTTTTTT
D: TRBD1; size: NA; V: TRBV5-1; J: TRBJ2-1; CDR3: CASSTGTGGNEQFF; DNA: TGCGCCAGCTCCACCGGGACAGGGGGCAATGAGCAGTTCTTC
D: NA; size: NA; V: TRBV30; J: TRBJ1-5; CDR3: CAWSVGVNSNQPQHF; DNA: TGTGCCTGGAGTGTCGGAGTTAATAGCAATCAGCCCCAGCATTTT
D: NA; size: NA; V: TRBV5-6; J: TRBJ1-1; CDR3: CASRRRHTNTEAFF; DNA: TGTGCAAGCAGAAGGCGGCATACGAACACTGAAGCTTTCTTT
D: NA; size: NA; V: TRBV4-1; J: TRBJ2-2; CDR3: CASSPRTGANTGELFF; DNA: TGCGCCAGCAGCCCCCGGACTGGTGCGAACACCGGGGAGCTGTTTTTT
D: TRBD2; size: NA; V: TRBV7-8; J: TRBJ2-7; CDR3: CASSGGLAGTYEQYF; DNA: TGTGCCAGCAGCGGGGGACTAGCGGGAACCTACGAGCAGTACTTC
D: NA; size: NA; V: TRBV15; J: TRBJ1-5; CDR3: CATSRDNVQPQHF; DNA: TGTGCCACCAGCAGGGACAATGTTCAGCCCCAGCATTTT
D: TRBD2; size: NA; V: TRBV28; J: TRBJ2-3; CDR3: CASSLDTSGRFTDTQYF; DNA: TGTGCCAGCAGTTTGGATACTAGCGGGAGATTCACAGATACGCAGTATTTT
D: TRBD2; size: once; V: TRBV27; J: TRBJ2-1; CDR3: CASTEREGNNEQFF; DNA: TGTGCCAGCACGGAGCGGGAGGGTAACAATGAGCAGTTCTTC
D: NA; size: NA; V: TRBV7-8; J: TRBJ1-2; CDR3: CASSRTGQLGHGYTF; DNA: TGTGCCAGCAGCCGCACCGGACAGTTGGGACATGGCTACACCTTC
D: NA; size: NA; V: TRBV15; J: TRBJ2-2; CDR3: CATRDRSTGELFF; DNA: TGTGCCACCAGGGATCGGAGTACCGGGGAGCTGTTTTTT
D: TRBD1; size: NA; V: TRBV4-1; J: TRBJ1-2; CDR3: CASSSQNRGYGYTF; DNA: TGCGCCAGCAGCTCCCAAAACAGGGGCTATGGCTACACCTTC
D: NA; size: NA; V: TRBV18; J: TRBJ1-1; CDR3: CASSPLDSPNTEAFF; DNA: TGTGCCAGCTCACCTTTGGACAGCCCGAACACTGAAGCTTTCTTT
D: NA; size: once; V: TRBV29-1; J: TRBJ2-7; CDR3: CSVGQADSYEQYF; DNA: TGCAGCGTTGGACAGGCGGACTCCTACGAGCAGTACTTC
D: NA; size: few; V: TRBV25-1; J: TRBJ2-2; CDR3: CASSAPRLPGELFF; DNA: TGTGCCAGCAGTGCGCCCAGGTTGCCCGGGGAGCTGTTTTTT
D: NA; size: NA; V: TRBV30; J: TRBJ1-1; CDR3: CACRQPNTEAFF; DNA: TGTGCCTGCAGACAGCCAAACACTGAAGCTTTCTTT
D: NA; size: once; V: TRBV18; J: TRBJ1-1; CDR3: CASSPARGNTEAFF; DNA: TGTGCCAGCTCACCAGCAAGGGGGAACACTGAAGCTTTCTTT
D: NA; size: NA; V: TRBV5-4; J: TRBJ1-1; CDR3: CASSLEQGNTEAFF; DNA: TGTGCCAGCAGCTTGGAACAGGGGAACACTGAAGCTTTCTTT
D: TRBD1; size: NA; V: TRBV29-1; J: TRBJ1-2; CDR3: CSAGGQGIGYTF; DNA: TGCAGCGCTGGAGGACAGGGCATTGGCTACACCTTC
D: NA; size: NA; V: TRBV10-3; J: TRBJ2-7; CDR3: CAISESIRESPYEQYF; DNA: TGTGCCATCAGTGAGAGCATCCGGGAGTCCCCCTACGAGCAGTACTTC
D: NA; size: NA; V: TRBV29-1; J: TRBJ2-4; CDR3: CSVLTGVAKNIQYF; DNA: TGCAGCGTTCTGACAGGAGTAGCCAAAAACATTCAGTACTTC
D: NA; size: NA; V: TRBV28; J: TRBJ2-3; CDR3: CASSLGGKTDTQYF; DNA: TGTGCCAGCAGTTTGGGCGGGAAGACAGATACGCAGTATTTT
D: TRBD1; size: few; V: TRBV6-5; J: TRBJ1-5; CDR3: CASSYAGGPNQPQHF; DNA: TGTGCCAGCAGTTACGCAGGGGGACCCAATCAGCCCCAGCATTTT
D: TRBD1; size: NA; V: TRBV4-3; J: TRBJ1-2; CDR3: CASSQGTGPVVGYTF; DNA: TGCGCCAGCAGCCAAGGGACAGGCCCCGTGGTTGGCTACACCTTC
D: TRBD2; size: once; V: TRBV20-1; J: TRBJ2-3; CDR3: CSASRGGQYF; DNA: TGCAGTGCTAGTCGGGGGGGGCAGTATTTT
D: TRBD1; size: NA; V: TRBV4-1; J: TRBJ2-3; CDR3: CASSQETATGGVTDTQYF; DNA: TGCGCCAGCAGCCAAGAGACGGCGACAGGGGGGGTCACAGATACGCAGTATTTT
D: NA; size: few; V: TRBV28; J: TRBJ1-5; CDR3: CASSLFGGDNQPQHF; DNA: TGTGCCAGCAGTTTATTTGGGGGGGATAATCAGCCCCAGCATTTT
D: TRBD1; size: NA; V: TRBV15; J: TRBJ2-2; CDR3: CATSGRRDRRTRELFF; DNA: TGTGCCACCAGCGGCCGCCGGGACAGGAGGACGAGGGAGCTGTTTTTT
D: NA; size: NA; V: TRBV5-1; J: TRBJ1-5; CDR3: CASSLARGQPQHF; DNA: TGCGCCAGCAGCTTGGCCCGGGGTCAGCCCCAGCATTTT
D: NA; size: once; V: TRBV4-1; J: TRBJ1-5; CDR3: CASSQDLRTVWNQPQHF; DNA: TGCGCCAGCAGCCAAGATCTTCGAACGGTTTGGAATCAGCCCCAGCATTTT
D: NA; size: NA; V: TRBV28; J: TRBJ1-5; CDR3: CASSLGWASYDGNQPQHF; DNA: TGTGCCAGCAGTTTGGGCTGGGCGAGTTATGACGGCAATCAGCCCCAGCATTTT
D: TRBD2; size: NA; V: TRBV6-4; J: TRBJ2-1; CDR3: CASSDRAGGTYNEQFF; DNA: TGTGCCAGCAGTGACCGAGCGGGGGGCACCTACAATGAGCAGTTCTTC
D: TRBD2; size: NA; V: TRBV5-1; J: TRBJ2-1; CDR3: CASSLRSGGLYNEQFF; DNA: TGCGCCAGCAGCTTGAGGAGCGGGGGGCTTTACAATGAGCAGTTCTTC
D: TRBD1; size: NA; V: TRBV9; J: TRBJ1-2; CDR3: CASSSGTGGFYGYTF; DNA: TGTGCCAGCAGCTCCGGGACAGGGGGATTCTATGGCTACACCTTT